This T cell receptor (beta chain) emerged from a study of CD8+CD57+ T cells in acquired aplastic anemia. There are a few counts of this clonotype. Profiles of TCR beta VDJ and CDR3 were generated from a genomic DNA template. TCRdb called the reads again in MiXCR, with one record for every CDR3 protein. Found here are more than 70,000 distinct CDR3 sequences, about 70% of them singletons; the top ten hold approximately 80%. This CDR3 contains 12 residues. V gave up 1 base and J gave up 8 bases, with 9 bases separating them. CDR1 is SGHKS and CDR2 is YYEKEE in the germline V gene (reference sequence). Before being chosen for sequencing, patients had shown CD8+CD57+ cell expansion by flow cytometry.

The sequenced sample consisted of sorted CD4+, CD8+, or CD8+CD57+ T cells (not recorded which) from PBMCs. This sequence was found in a human donor with aplastic anemia. The J gene is TRBJ1-1, the V gene TRBV5-5; D call uncertain. The CDR3 spells CASSLITHEAFF. The CDR3 DNA reads as TGTGCCAGCAGCTTGATCACGCACGAAGCTTTCTTT.